The clone carrying this TCR beta chain was recorded once. Germline V lookup: CDR1 MNHNY, CDR2 SVGAGI (reference sequence). This CDR3 is 20 amino acids long. V gave up 6 bases and J gave up 2 bases, with 32 bases separating them. This entry comes from a study of blood T cell repertoires in COVID-19. Study overall: Italy, Spain and the United States were the sources of the convalescent and acute COVID-19 samples. T cells, B-cell-depleted T cells, or PBMCs supplied cDNA or gDNA.

Per the authors' pipeline: The authors estimated nucleated cell counts from reference gene primer amplification. Generated by immunoSEQ multiplex PCR, the TCRdb table keeps only in-frame clones and is missing some. That table furnishes V, J and clone size, whereas the DNA furnished D and trimming. The sample yields around 250,000 clones, 75% to 85% seen once. Sample: peripheral blood. The chain joins TRBV6-6 to TRBJ2-7, with a possible D match to TRBD1 (8 bases). The TCR originated in a man aged 45-60 years with active or convalescent COVID-19. The DNA of the CDR3 is TGTGCCAGCAGCCACCGCGCTGCGCAAGGGGGGGCAGGGGGCCCCTACGAGCAGTACTTC. Amino acids: CASSHRAAQGGAGGPYEQYF.